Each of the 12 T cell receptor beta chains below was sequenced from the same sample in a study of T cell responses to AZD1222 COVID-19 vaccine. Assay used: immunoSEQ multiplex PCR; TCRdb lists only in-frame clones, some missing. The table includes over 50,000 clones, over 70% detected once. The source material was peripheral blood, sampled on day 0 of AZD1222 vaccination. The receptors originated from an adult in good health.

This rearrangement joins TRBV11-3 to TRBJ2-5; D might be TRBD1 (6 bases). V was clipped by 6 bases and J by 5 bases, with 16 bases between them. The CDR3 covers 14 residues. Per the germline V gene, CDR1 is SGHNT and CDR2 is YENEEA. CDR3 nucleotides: TGTGCCAGCAGTCTCCGGGACACTGCTGAGACCCAGTACTTC. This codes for CASSLRDTAETQYF.

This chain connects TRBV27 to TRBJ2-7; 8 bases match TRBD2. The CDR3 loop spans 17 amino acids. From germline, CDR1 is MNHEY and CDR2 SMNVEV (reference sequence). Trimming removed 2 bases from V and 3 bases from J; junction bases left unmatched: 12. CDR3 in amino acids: CASSLPSSAGALYEQYF. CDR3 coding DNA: TGTGCCAGCAGTTTACCTTCCTCAGCGGGAGCCCTCTACGAGCAGTACTTC.

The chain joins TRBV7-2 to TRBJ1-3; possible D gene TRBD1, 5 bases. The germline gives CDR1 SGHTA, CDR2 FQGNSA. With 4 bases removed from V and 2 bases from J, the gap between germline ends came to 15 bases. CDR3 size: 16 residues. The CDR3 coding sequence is TGTGCCAGCAGCTCCTCTTACGGGGCGGCTGGAAACACCATATATTTT. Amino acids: CASSSSYGAAGNTIYF.

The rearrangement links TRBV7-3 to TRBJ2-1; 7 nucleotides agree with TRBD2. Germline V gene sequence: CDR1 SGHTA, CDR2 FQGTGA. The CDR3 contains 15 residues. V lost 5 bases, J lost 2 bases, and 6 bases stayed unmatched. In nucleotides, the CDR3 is TGTGCCAGCAGCCCTACGACTAGCCCCTACAATGAGCAGTTCTTC. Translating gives CASSPTTSPYNEQFF.

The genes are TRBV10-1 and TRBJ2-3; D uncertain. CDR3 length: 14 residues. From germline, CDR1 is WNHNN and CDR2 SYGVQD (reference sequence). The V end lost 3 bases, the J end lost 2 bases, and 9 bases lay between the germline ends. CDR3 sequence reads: CASSDLTHTDTQYF. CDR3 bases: TGCGCCAGCAGTGACCTAACCCACACAGATACGCAGTATTTT.

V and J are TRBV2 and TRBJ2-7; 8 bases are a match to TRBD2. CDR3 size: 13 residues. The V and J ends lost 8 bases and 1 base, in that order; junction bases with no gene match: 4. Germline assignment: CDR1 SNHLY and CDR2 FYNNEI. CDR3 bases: TGTGCCAGCCGAGTAGCGGGGTCCTACGAGCAGTACTTC. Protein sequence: CASRVAGSYEQYF. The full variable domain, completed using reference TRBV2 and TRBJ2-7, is EPEVTQTPSHQVTQMGQEVILRCVPISNHLYFYWYRQILGQKVEFLVSFYNNEISEKSEIFDDQFSVERPDGSNFTLKIRSTKLEDSAMYFCASRVAGSYEQYFGPGTRLTVT.

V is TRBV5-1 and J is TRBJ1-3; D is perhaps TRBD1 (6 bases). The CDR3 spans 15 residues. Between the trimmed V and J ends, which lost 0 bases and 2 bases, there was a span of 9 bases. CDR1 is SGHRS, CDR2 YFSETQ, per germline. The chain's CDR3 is CASSLDGQTGNTIYF. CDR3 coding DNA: TGCGCCAGCAGCTTGGATGGACAGACTGGAAACACCATATATTTT.

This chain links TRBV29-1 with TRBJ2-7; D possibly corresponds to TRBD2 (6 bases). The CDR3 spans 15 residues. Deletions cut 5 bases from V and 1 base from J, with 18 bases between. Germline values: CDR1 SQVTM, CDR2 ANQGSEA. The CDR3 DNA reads TGCAGCGTTATCGCAGGAGCAGGGAGGTCCTACGAGCAGTACTTC. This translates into CSVIAGAGRSYEQYF.

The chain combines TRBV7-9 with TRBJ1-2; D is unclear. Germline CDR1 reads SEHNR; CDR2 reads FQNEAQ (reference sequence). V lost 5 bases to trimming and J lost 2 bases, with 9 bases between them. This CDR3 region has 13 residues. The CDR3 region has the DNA TGTGCCAGCAGCGCGCGGACGAACTATGGCTACACCTTC. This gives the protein CASSARTNYGYTF. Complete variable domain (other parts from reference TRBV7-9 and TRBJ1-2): DTGVSQNPRHKITKRGQNVTFRCDPISEHNRLYWYRQTLGQGPEFLTYFQNEAQLEKSRLLSDRFSAERPKGSFSTLEIQRTEQGDSAMYLCASSARTNYGYTFGSGTRLTVV.

The CDR3 sequence: CASSVISTDTQYF. CDR3 nucleotides: TGTGCCAGCAGCGTGATAAGCACAGATACGCAGTATTTT. The V and J genes are TRBV12-3 or TRBV12-4 and TRBJ2-3; D gene uncertain. The length of the CDR3 is 13 residues. Trimming took 6 bases from V and 0 from J, leaving 7 bases between them.

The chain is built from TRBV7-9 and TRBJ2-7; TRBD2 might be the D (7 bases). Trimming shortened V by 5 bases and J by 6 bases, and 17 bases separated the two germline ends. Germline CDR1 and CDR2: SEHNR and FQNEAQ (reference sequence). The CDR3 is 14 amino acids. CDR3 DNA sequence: TGTGCCAGCAGCCGAAGCGGGACACTCGGCGAGCAGTACTTC. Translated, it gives CASSRSGTLGEQYF.

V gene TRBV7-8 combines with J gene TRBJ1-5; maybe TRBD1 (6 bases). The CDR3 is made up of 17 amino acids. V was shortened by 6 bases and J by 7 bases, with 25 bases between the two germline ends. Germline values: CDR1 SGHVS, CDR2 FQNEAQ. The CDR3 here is CASSKPSEQGRWQPQHF. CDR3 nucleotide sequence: TGTGCCAGCAGTAAACCCTCGGAACAGGGACGGTGGCAGCCCCAGCATTTT.